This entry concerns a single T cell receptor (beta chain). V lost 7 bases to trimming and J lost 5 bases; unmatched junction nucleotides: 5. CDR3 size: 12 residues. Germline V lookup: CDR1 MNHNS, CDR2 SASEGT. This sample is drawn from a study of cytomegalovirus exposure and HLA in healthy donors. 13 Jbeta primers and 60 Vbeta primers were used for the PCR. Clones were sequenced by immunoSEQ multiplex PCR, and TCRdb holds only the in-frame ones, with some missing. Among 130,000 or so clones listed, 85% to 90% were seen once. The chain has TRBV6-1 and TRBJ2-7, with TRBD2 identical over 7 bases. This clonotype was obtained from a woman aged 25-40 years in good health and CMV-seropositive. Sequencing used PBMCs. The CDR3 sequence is CASKAGDNEQYF. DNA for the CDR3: TGTGCCAGCAAGGCGGGGGATAACGAGCAGTACTTC.